Given below is one T cell receptor (beta chain) in context. The CDR3 extends over 14 amino acids. Trimming removed 1 base from V and 3 bases from J; junction bases left unmatched: 2. CDR1 is MGHDK, CDR2 SYGVNS, per germline. Here immunoSEQ multiplex PCR was the method, and the copy in TCRdb shows in-frame clones only, minus some. The table has about 130,000 clones, about 93% seen once. This record belongs to a study of control samples from healthy donors and cancer patients. The V and J genes are TRBV25-1 and TRBJ2-7; 8 bases match TRBD1. The source material was PBMCs. The sequence derives from a man aged 50-60 years with head and neck cancer. The CDR3 coding sequence is TGTGCCAGCAGTGAATTGGACAGGGACTACGAGCAGTACTTC. It encodes CASSELDRDYEQYF.